This T cell receptor beta chain comes out of a study of T cell responses to AZD1222 COVID-19 vaccine (dated by TCRdb to about 2021). Looking at the study overall: AZD1222 recipients whose second dose came at about 4 weeks and those whose second dose came at about 12 weeks were combined into one group, since spike-specific TCR depth and breadth did not differ between the two schedules. TCR sequencing was performed for 230 to 250 trial participants, of whom roughly 200 were given two doses of AZD1222 and 26 were given two doses of MenACWY control vaccine. Enrollment into the trials was organized by age into subgroups of 18-55, 56-69 and 70-plus years, and those subgroups contained approximately 160, 26 and 62 TCR-sequenced participants, respectively. The full study reports these points: Participants were mostly white British, with more females than males. The authors suggested clonal diversity may have been underestimated. A significant rise in spike-specific TCR breadth and depth was observed after two AZD1222 doses relative to day 0 and relative to MenACWY recipients. Only 5 to 7 AZD1222 recipients were SARS-CoV-2 seropositive at baseline, limiting conclusions about previously exposed vaccinees. The vaccine-associated CD4 TCRs covered the entire spike protein, and the dominant responses fell in regions 160-218 and 743-854. In the small 56-69-year group, the increase in depth fell short of significance, most likely because of low power. No day 14 peak-response samples were available, so repertoires were characterized only after the peak T cell response. Reportedly, almost half of the unique spike-specific TCRs recognized epitopes lying outside the regions that are mutated in the B.1.351 and B.1.1.7 variants.

Regarding this clone: Its antigen is not yet known. No base quality information exists; no much larger clone differs at one position.

V is cut by 5 bases and J by 0 bases, and the space between the germline ends is 7 bases. Its CDR3 holds 13 amino acids, cysteine through phenylalanine. Left in the record is the CDR3 DNA by itself, 39 bases read in frame from the first base. CDR1 and CDR2 were assigned from the germline V gene as SGHAT and FQNNGV. The label giving this sample's time point can be read as: baseline before first vaccination. Samples from vaccinated people were obtained from the UK trials COV001 and COV002, which included a single-blind randomized controlled phase 2/3 trial of AZD1222 (ChAdOx1 nCoV-19) in healthy adults. For TCRbeta chain sequencing, PBMC samples from trial participants were taken at day 0 and at day 28 after the second dose. The CDR3 regions of human TCRbeta chains were subjected to immunosequencing. Regarding the original processing steps: Repertoire TCRs were matched against a reference library of SARS-CoV-2-specific TCRs generated with the MIRA antigen-specificity platform. Breadth was defined as the fraction of unique TCRs that were SARS-CoV-2-associated, and depth was defined as the fraction of total T cells that were SARS-CoV-2-associated. Using the MIRA data, every spike-specific TCR was mapped to the spike region that the TCR reacted to and assigned to either a CD4 or a CD8 class. Log10-transformed breadth and depth values were compared by one-way ANOVA with Sidak's multiple comparisons tests. Sourced from immuneACCESS, this table was stored by TCRdb with only in-frame sequences that have V and J called. A share of the clones is absent; for the studies checked, an unresolved V gene accounts for under half, and the remainder has no known explanation. V, J and clone size are taken as reported in that table, and D and trimming were inferred from the DNA itself. The sample contains 65,000 to 85,000 clones, 80% to 90% of them found a single time. The ten top clones hold 21% of the sample.

The source was peripheral blood, collected on day 0 of AZD1222 vaccination. Here the chain combines TRBV11-2 and TRBJ1-1; the D gene assignment is ambiguous. This TCR derives from an adult in good health. The CDR3 sequence is CASSPGMNTEAFF. The bases read TGTGCCAGCAGCCCGGGGATGAACACTGAAGCTTTCTTT.